Sequencing of this TCR beta chain was carried out in a study of OX40 agonist ivuxolimab in advanced cancers. About the research overall: Past anti-PD-1, anti-PD-L1 or anti-CTLA-4 therapy was accepted, and 40% had received some.

On this clone: Its target is not known.

Losses at the gene ends were 5 bases for V and 6 bases for J; bases not matched to a gene: 8. The CDR3 is 15 amino acids. CDR1 LNHDA and CDR2 SQIVND come from the germline V gene (reference sequence). Only in-frame clones appear in the TCRdb table, and some are missing; sequencing was by immunoSEQ multiplex PCR. The sample lists tens of thousands of clones; about 84% were seen once. The study's findings and limits: Nonresponders included some who also had low normalized T-cell clonal expansion.

The chain combines TRBV19 with TRBJ2-4; the match to TRBD1 covers 9 bases. The TCR was taken from an adult with an advanced solid tumor such as melanoma, head and neck, liver or kidney cancer. Sequencing used CD4+ or CD8+ T cells sorted from blood, obtained in a trial of the OX40 agonist ivuxolimab. The DNA for the CDR3 is TGTGCCAGTAGTCTCCCCGGACAGGGGAGAAACATTCAGTACTTC. Translated: CASSLPGQGRNIQYF.